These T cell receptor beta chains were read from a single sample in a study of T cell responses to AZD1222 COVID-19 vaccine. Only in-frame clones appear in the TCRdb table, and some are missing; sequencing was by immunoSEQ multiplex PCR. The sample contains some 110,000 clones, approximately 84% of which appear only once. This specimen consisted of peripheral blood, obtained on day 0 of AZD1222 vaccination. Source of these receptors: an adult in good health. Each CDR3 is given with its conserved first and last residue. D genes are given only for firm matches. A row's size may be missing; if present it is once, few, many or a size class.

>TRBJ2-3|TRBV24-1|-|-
CATSDNRDSHSSTDTQYF
TGTGCCACCAGTGATAACCGGGACTCTCACTCTAGCACAGATACGCAGTATTTT
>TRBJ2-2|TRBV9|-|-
CASSVGGATGELFF
TGTGCCAGCAGCGTAGGGGGGGCCACCGGGGAGCTGTTTTTT
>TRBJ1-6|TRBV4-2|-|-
CASGALGGYSPLHF
TGTGCCAGCGGGGCACTTGGAGGATACTCACCCCTCCACTTT
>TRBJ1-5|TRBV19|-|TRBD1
CASSIDRGRPDQPQHF
TGTGCCAGTAGTATCGACAGGGGGCGCCCAGATCAGCCCCAGCATTTT
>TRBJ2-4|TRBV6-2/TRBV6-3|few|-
CASSYSTRDTAGNIQYF
TGTGCCAGCAGTTACTCAACCCGGGACACGGCCGGAAACATTCAGTACTTC
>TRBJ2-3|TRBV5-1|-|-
CASQRSGTDTQYF
TGCGCCAGTCAGCGGTCAGGCACAGATACGCAGTATTTT
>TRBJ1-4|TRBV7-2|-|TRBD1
CASSLGQGNEKLFF
TGTGCCAGCAGCTTGGGACAGGGGAATGAAAAACTGTTTTTT
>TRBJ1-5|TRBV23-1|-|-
CASSQGQDSNQPQHF
TGCGCCAGCAGTCAAGGGCAGGATTCTAATCAGCCCCAGCATTTT
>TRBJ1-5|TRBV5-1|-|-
CASSPGQYSNQPQHF
TGCGCCAGCAGCCCGGGACAATATAGCAATCAGCCCCAGCATTTT
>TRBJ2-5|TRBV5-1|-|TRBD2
CASSLAGGETQYF
TGCGCCAGCAGCTTGGCGGGGGGAGAGACCCAGTACTTC
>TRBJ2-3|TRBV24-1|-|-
CATSDSVGFQDTQYF
TGTGCCACCAGTGATTCGGTAGGGTTTCAAGATACGCAGTATTTT
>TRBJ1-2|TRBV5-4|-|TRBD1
CASSLGTGSYGYTF
TGTGCCAGCAGCCTGGGGACAGGGAGCTATGGCTACACCTTC
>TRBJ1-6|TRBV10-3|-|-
CAISDGGIGSPLHF
TGTGCCATCAGTGATGGGGGGATCGGGTCACCCCTCCACTTT
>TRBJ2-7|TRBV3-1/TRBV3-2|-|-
CASSQGRGPGYEQYF
TGTGCCAGCAGCCAAGGGCGGGGTCCGGGCTACGAGCAGTACTTC
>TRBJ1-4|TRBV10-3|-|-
CAISESSTGGVEKLFF
TGTGCCATCAGTGAGTCGAGTACAGGAGGAGTTGAAAAACTGTTTTTT
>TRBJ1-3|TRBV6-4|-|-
CARIPAWGFSGNTIYF
TGTGCCAGAATTCCCGCCTGGGGTTTCTCTGGAAACACCATATATTTT
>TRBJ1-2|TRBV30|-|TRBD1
CAWTRRDRDYGYTF
TGTGCCTGGACAAGAAGGGACAGGGACTATGGCTACACCTTC
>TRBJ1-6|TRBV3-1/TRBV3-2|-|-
CASSQEWEGPLLHF
TGTGCCAGCAGCCAAGAGTGGGAGGGGCCCCTCCTCCACTTT
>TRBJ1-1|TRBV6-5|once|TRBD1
CASSTRQGDTEAFF
TGTGCCAGCAGTACCCGACAGGGAGACACTGAAGCTTTCTTT
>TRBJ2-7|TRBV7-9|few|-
CASSLGTLYEQYF
TGTGCCAGCAGCCTAGGAACGCTGTACGAGCAGTACTTC
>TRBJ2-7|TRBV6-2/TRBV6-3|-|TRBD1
CASSPDRSEQYF
TGTGCCAGCAGCCCGGACAGGAGCGAGCAGTACTTC
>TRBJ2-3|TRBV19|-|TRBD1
CASSEGQGLTDTQYF
TGTGCCAGTAGTGAGGGACAGGGGCTGACAGATACGCAGTATTTT
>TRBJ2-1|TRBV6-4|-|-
CASSSDGWGPNYNEQFF
TGTGCCAGCAGTTCGGACGGATGGGGCCCGAATTACAATGAGCAGTTCTTC
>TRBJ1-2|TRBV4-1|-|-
CASSQGTLGLGYGYTF
TGCGCCAGCAGCCAAGGGACCTTGGGTCTTGGCTATGGCTACACCTTC
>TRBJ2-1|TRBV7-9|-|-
CASSPRVSVQFF
TGTGCCAGCAGCCCCCGGGTCTCCGTGCAGTTCTTC
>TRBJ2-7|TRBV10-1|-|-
CASREGQLYEQYF
TGCGCCAGCAGAGAAGGACAACTCTACGAGCAGTACTTC
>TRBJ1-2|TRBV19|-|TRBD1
CASSNARGQSYGYTF
TGTGCCAGTAGTAATGCGCGGGGACAGAGCTATGGCTACACCTTC
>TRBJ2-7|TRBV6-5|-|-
CASSYSSGWGYGQYF
TGTGCCAGCAGTTATTCCTCGGGATGGGGCTACGGGCAGTACTTC
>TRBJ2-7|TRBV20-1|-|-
CSASFGRPTYEQYF
TGCAGTGCTAGTTTTGGACGTCCCACCTACGAGCAGTACTTC
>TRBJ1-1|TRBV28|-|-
CASTLNTEAFF
TGTGCCAGCACATTGAACACTGAAGCTTTCTTT
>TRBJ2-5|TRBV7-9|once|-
CASIQEGTQETQYF
TGTGCCAGCATCCAGGAGGGGACCCAAGAGACCCAGTACTTC
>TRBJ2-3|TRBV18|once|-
CASSPDTNTQYF
TGTGCCAGCTCGCCAGACACGAATACGCAGTATTTT
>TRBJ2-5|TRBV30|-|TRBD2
CAWKTRGGLQGTQYF
TGTGCCTGGAAAACCCGGGGGGGCCTCCAGGGGACCCAGTACTTC
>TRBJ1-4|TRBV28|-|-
CASSPSAGVEKLFF
TGTGCCAGCAGTCCATCCGCGGGGGTAGAAAAACTGTTTTTT
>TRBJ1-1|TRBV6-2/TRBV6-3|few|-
CASSFTKAMNTEAFF
TGTGCCAGCAGTTTCACAAAGGCTATGAACACTGAAGCTTTCTTT
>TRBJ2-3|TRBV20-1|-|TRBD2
CSASQTSGSTDTQYF
TGCAGTGCTAGTCAGACTAGCGGCAGCACAGATACGCAGTATTTT
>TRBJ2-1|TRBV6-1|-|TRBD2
CASSGNSGGAYNEQFF
TGTGCCAGCAGTGGAAATAGCGGGGGGGCCTACAATGAGCAGTTCTTC
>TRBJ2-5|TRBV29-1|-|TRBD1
CSTGQGRGRETQYF
TGCAGCACTGGACAGGGCAGGGGTCGAGAGACCCAGTACTTC
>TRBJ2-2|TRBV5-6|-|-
CASSLEGSTGELFF
TGTGCCAGCAGCTTGGAGGGCAGCACCGGGGAGCTGTTTTTT
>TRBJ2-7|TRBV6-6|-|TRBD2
CAAQLGGSAGLEQYF
TGTGCCGCCCAGCTGGGGGGGAGCGCAGGACTCGAGCAGTACTTC
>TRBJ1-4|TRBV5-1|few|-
CASSTGAGTNEKLFF
TGCGCCAGCAGCACCGGGGCTGGAACTAATGAAAAACTGTTTTTT
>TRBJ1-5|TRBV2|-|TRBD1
CASWGRQGGLNQPQHF
TGTGCCAGCTGGGGAAGACAGGGGGGACTCAATCAGCCCCAGCATTTT
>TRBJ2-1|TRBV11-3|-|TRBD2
CASSPPGGPSNEQFF
TGTGCCAGCAGTCCGCCGGGAGGGCCTTCAAATGAGCAGTTCTTC
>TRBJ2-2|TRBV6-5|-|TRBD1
CASSWDRITGELFF
TGTGCCAGCAGTTGGGACAGGATTACCGGGGAGCTGTTTTTT
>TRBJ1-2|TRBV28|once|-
CASRTGGAGGYTF
TGTGCCAGCAGGACTGGGGGGGCTGGTGGCTACACCTTC
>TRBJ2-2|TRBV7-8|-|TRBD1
CASRYGTGGTGELFF
TGTGCCAGCAGATATGGGACAGGGGGAACCGGGGAGCTGTTTTTT
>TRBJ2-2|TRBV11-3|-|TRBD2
CASSFGTSGVTGELFF
TGTGCCAGCAGCTTCGGGACTAGCGGGGTTACCGGGGAGCTGTTTTTT